Presented here are 4 T cell receptor beta chains from one specimen sequenced in a study of shared clonotypes between healthy human individuals. CD8 cells classed as naive were CD45RO-negative and positively selected for CCR7, excluding terminally differentiated effector memory CD45RA+ cells. The method was immunoSEQ multiplex PCR; TCRdb's version includes in-frame clones alone and lacks a portion of them. The top ten hold around 0.25% of the sample, which has about 800,000 clones, 96% seen once. The material sequenced was naive CD8+ T cells sorted from blood. The receptors derive from a man aged 25-45 years in good health.

The CDR3 bases are TGTGCCAGCAGCCCCGGAGAAAGGGGCACTGAAGCTTTCTTT. This sequence encodes CASSPGERGTEAFF. The chain couples TRBV7-9 to TRBJ1-1, with a tentative D call TRBD1 (5 bases). Looked up from germline, CDR1 is SEHNR and CDR2 is FQNEAQ (reference sequence). Trimming took 5 bases from V and 4 from J, leaving 14 bases between them. CDR3 length: 14 amino acids.

The J gene is TRBJ2-2, the V gene TRBV11-2; no definite D call. This CDR3 comprises 19 residues. Between the trimmed V and J ends, which lost 4 bases and 3 bases, there was a span of 24 bases. CDR1 and CDR2 (germline): SGHAT, FQNNGV. This chain's CDR3 is CASSSSIDRLAPHTGELFF. The DNA of the CDR3 is TGTGCCAGCAGCTCGTCCATAGATAGGTTAGCCCCCCACACCGGGGAGCTGTTTTTT. Filled out from reference TRBV11-2 and TRBJ2-2, the complete variable domain reads EAGVAQSPRYKIIEKRQSVAFWCNPISGHATLYWYQQILGQGPKLLIQFQNNGVVDDSQLPKDRFSAERLKGVDSTLKIQPAKLEDSAVYLCASSSSIDRLAPHTGELFFGEGSRLTVL.

This rearrangement joins TRBV18 to TRBJ2-7; weak D call: TRBD2 (5 bases). V shed 6 bases and J shed 6 bases, with 18 bases lying between them. The CDR3 contains 14 residues. Looked up from germline, CDR1 is KGHSH and CDR2 is LQKENI. The CDR3 nucleotides are TGTGCCAGCTCCCCCGCGGCTAGCAGCTCCGAGCAGTACTTC. This sequence encodes CASSPAASSSEQYF.

The chain employs TRBV27 and TRBJ2-7; 9 nucleotides agree with TRBD2. The CDR3 spans 14 residues. CDR1 MNHEY and CDR2 SMNVEV come from the germline V gene (reference sequence). Trimming took 2 bases from V and 3 from J; bases not matched to a gene: 2. The CDR3 bases are TGTGCCAGCAGTTTAATAGCGGGAGACTACGAGCAGTACTTC. This encodes CASSLIAGDYEQYF.